Sequencing of this T cell receptor (beta chain) was carried out in a study of T cell repertoires in cytomegalovirus infection. Study as a whole: A matching HLA type, together with CMV infection, was signaled by public TCR beta signatures.

MiXCR, run by TCRdb on the reads, gives a single entry per CDR3 protein. The sample shows roughly 150,000 distinct CDR3 sequences, under 20% of them seen only once. Study-level results: Across the ex vivo response, the dominant clonotypes were HLA-C-restricted CMV-specific TCR beta clonotypes. Public TCR beta family frequency separated CMV-and-HLA carriers, including in an independent cohort.

CDR1 is SGHRS and CDR2 is YFSETQ in the germline V gene. V lost 4 bases to trimming and J lost 7 bases; unmatched junction nucleotides: 9. This CDR3 has 15 amino acids. On this clonotype: Its antigen is still unknown.

The TCR comes from a human donor in good health (CMV status not recorded). Some clones in this sample may be carry-over from other donors' samples. The sequenced material came from CD8+ T cells from PBMCs. The rearrangement links TRBV5-1 to TRBJ2-2, with 8 positions matching TRBD1. The CDR3 nucleotides read TGCGCCAGCAGCCGGGGACAGGAGTTCATCGGGGAGCTGTTTTTT. Residues: CASSRGQEFIGELFF.